The clone carrying this T cell receptor (beta chain) has a single count. Its matching antigen is unknown. The germline CDR1 and CDR2 sequences are DFQATT and SNEGSKA (reference sequence). CDR3 size: 14 residues. Trimming pared 6 bases from V and 6 bases from J, leaving 17 bases between. This sample was included in a study of blood T cells in healthy people across ages. A second PCR of roughly 7 to 11 cycles used a sample-barcoded 5' primer and a J-beta primer mix. Each CDR3 protein is one row after TCRdb ran MiXCR on the 5' RACE reads. The table has approximately 820,000 distinct CDR3 sequences, roughly 44% seen once; the top ten hold approximately 19%. Findings and caveats of the study: No conclusive comparison of naive versus antigen-experienced cells was possible with unsorted PBMCs. There was a strong correlation between TCR beta diversity and naive T cell percentage.

Sequencing input: blood. The TCR comes from a man aged 60 to 69 in good health. The chain employs TRBV20-1 and TRBJ2-2; TRBD2 might be the D (5 bases). DNA of the CDR3: TGCAGTGCAGACCGCCGGGGTCTCTCCGGGGAGCTGTTTTTT. This translates into CSADRRGLSGELFF.